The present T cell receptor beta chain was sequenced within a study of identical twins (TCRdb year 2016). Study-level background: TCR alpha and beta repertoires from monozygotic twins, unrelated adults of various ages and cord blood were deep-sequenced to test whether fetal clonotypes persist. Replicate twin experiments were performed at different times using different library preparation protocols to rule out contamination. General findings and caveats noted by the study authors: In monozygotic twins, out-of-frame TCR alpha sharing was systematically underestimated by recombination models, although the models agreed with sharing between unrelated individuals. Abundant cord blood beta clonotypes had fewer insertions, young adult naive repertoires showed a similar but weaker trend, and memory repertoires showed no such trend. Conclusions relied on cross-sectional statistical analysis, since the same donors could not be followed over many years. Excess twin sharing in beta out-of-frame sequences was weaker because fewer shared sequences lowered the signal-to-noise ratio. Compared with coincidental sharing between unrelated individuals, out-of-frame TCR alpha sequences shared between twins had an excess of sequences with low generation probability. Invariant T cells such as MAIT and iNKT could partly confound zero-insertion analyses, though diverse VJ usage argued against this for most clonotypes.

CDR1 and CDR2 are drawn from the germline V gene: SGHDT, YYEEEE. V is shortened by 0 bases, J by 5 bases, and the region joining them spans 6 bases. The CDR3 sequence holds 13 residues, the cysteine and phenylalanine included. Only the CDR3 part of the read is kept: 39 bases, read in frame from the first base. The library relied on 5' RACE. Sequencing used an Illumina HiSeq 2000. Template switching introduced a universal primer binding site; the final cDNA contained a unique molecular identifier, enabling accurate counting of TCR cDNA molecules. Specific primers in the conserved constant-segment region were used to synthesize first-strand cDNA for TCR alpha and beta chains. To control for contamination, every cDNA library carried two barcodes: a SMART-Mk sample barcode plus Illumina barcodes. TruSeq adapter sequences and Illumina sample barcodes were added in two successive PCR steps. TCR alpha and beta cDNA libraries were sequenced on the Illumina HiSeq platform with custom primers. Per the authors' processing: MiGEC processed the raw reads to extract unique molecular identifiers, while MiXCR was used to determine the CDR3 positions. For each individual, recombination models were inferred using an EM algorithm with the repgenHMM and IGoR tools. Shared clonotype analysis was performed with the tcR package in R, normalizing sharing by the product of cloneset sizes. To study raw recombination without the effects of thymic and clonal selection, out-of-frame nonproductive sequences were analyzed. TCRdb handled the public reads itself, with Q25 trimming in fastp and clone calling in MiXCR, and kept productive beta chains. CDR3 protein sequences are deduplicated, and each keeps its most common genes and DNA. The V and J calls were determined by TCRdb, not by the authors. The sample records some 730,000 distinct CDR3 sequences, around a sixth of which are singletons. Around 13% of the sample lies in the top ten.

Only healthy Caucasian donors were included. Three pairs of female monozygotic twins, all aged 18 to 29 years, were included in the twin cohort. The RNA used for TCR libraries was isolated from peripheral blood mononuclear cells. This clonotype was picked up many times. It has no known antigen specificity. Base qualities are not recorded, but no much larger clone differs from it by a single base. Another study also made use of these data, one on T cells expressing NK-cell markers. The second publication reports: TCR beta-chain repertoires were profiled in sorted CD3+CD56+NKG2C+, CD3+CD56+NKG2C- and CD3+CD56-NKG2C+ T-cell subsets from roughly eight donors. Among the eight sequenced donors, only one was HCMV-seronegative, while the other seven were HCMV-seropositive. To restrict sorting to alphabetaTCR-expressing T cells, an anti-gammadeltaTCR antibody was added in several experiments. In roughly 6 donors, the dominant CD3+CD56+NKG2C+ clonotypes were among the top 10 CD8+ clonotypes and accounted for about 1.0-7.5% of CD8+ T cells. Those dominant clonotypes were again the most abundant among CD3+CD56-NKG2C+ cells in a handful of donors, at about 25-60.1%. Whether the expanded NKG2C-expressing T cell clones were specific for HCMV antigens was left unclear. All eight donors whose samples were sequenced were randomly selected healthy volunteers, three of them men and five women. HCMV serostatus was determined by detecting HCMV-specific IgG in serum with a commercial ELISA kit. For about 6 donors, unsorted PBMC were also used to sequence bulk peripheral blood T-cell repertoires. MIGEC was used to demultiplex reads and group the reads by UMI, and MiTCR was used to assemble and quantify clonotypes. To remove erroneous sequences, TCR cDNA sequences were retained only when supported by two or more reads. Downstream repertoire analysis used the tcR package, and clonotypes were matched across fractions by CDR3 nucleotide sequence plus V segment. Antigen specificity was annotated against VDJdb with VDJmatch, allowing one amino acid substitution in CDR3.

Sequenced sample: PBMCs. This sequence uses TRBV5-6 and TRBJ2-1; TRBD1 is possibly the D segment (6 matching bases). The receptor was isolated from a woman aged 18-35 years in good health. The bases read TGTGCCAGCAGCTTGGGGGGGCACAATGAGCAGTTCTTC. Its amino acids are CASSLGGHNEQFF.